Below, 31 T cell receptor beta chains from the same sample are listed, as sequenced in a study of T cell responses to AZD1222 COVID-19 vaccine. This table comes from immunoSEQ multiplex PCR, and its TCRdb copy is limited to in-frame clones, with some not included. The sample holds around 150,000 clones; about 87% are singletons and the top ten take about 3.3%. Sample: peripheral blood, taken on day 0 of MenACWY control vaccination. These TCRs come from an adult in good health.

Only a few counts were recorded for this clone. The V call is TRBV7-8, the J call TRBJ1-3, with a possible D match to TRBD1 (6 bases). The germline V and J ends were trimmed by 5 bases and 4 bases, with 12 bases remaining between them. The CDR3 sequence is 14 residues long. CDR1 and CDR2 (germline): SGHVS, FQNEAQ. The CDR3 spells CASSLRGFGNTIYF. The CDR3, as DNA: TGTGCCAGCAGCCTCAGGGGATTCGGAAACACCATATATTTT. The full variable domain, rest sourced from reference TRBV7-8 and TRBJ1-3, is GAGVSQSPRYKVAKRGQDVALRCDPISGHVSLFWYQQALGQGPEFLTYFQNEAQLDKSGLPSDRFFAERPEGSVSTLKIQRTQQEDSAVYLCASSLRGFGNTIYFGEGSWLTVV.

This chain connects TRBV2 to TRBJ1-5, with D possibly matching TRBD1 (5 bases). Germline V gene lookup returns CDR1 SNHLY and CDR2 FYNNEI. The CDR3 contains 13 residues. V lost 2 bases and J 6 bases, leaving 8 bases between the germline ends. This CDR3 is CASSEWGGQPQHF. CDR3 bases: TGTGCCAGCAGTGAATGGGGGGGTCAGCCCCAGCATTTT.

The gene calls are TRBV9 and TRBJ2-3; no definite D call. The ends were cut back, 3 bases at V and 5 bases at J, with 16 bases in the middle. CDR3 length: 15 amino acids. From germline, CDR1 is SGDLS and CDR2 YYNGEE. The CDR3 region has the DNA TGTGCCAGCAGCGAGAATCCAGGCGTTCAAGATACGCAGTATTTT. Protein sequence: CASSENPGVQDTQYF.

CDR3 sequence: CASSHTSGSYNEQFF. In nucleotides, the CDR3 is TGTGCCAGCAGCCATACTAGCGGATCCTACAATGAGCAGTTCTTC. The chain combines TRBV7-6 with TRBJ2-1; 8 bases fit TRBD2. Germline V CDR1 and CDR2: SGHVS, FNYEAQ. The length of the CDR3 is 15 residues. With 5 bases clipped from V and 1 base from J, the junction kept 4 bases outside the gene matches.

V and J are TRBV13 and TRBJ1-2, with 9 bases matching TRBD1. V lost 4 bases and J lost 6; bases outside the gene matches: 6. Germline-derived CDR1 and CDR2 are PRHDT and FYEKMQ (reference sequence). This CDR3 contains 14 residues. In DNA, the CDR3 is TGTGCCAGCAGCTCCCGGGACAGGGAGGATGGCTACACCTTC. Protein product: CASSSRDREDGYTF.

V usage is TRBV7-9 and J usage is TRBJ2-1; perhaps TRBD2 as D (6 bases). The germline V and J ends were trimmed by 1 base and 2 bases, with 12 bases remaining between them. The CDR3 is 16 residues long. CDR1 and CDR2 (germline): SEHNR, FQNEAQ (reference sequence). The CDR3 region is CASSLGSGPTYNEQFF. The DNA of the CDR3 is TGTGCCAGCAGCTTAGGGAGCGGGCCTACCTACAATGAGCAGTTCTTC.

J is TRBJ2-7 and V is TRBV7-2; D is perhaps TRBD2 (7 bases). This CDR3 comprises 15 residues. Germline V gene sequence: CDR1 SGHTA, CDR2 FQGNSA. V shed 4 bases and J shed 3 bases, with 16 bases lying between them. CDR3 region: CASSSVGGGVYEQYF. CDR3 in DNA: TGTGCCAGCAGCTCAGTAGGGGGGGGTGTCTACGAGCAGTACTTC.

The V gene is TRBV27, the J gene TRBJ2-7; D may be TRBD1 (6 bases). Germline CDR1 MNHEY, CDR2 SMNVEV (reference sequence). Deletions cut 3 bases from V and 2 bases from J, with 8 bases between. The CDR3 is made up of 13 amino acids. The CDR3 spells CASSLRTAYEQYF. The CDR3 DNA reads as TGTGCCAGCAGTTTGAGGACAGCCTACGAGCAGTACTTC.

This clone occurred once. The CDR3 protein is CASSLGGTDTQYF. The CDR3 nucleotides are TGTGCCAGCAGCCTCGGGGGCACAGATACGCAGTATTTT. This rearrangement joins TRBV11-1 to TRBJ2-3, with TRBD2 as a possible D gene (5 bases). V lost 5 bases and J lost 1, with 7 bases in between. The V gene's germline CDR1 is SGHAT and CDR2 FQDESV (reference sequence). This CDR3 is built from 13 residues.

The rearrangement uses TRBV27 and TRBJ2-7; D unclear. The CDR3 runs 11 residues. Germline loops: CDR1 MNHEY, CDR2 SMNVEV (reference sequence). V was trimmed by 4 bases and J by 3 bases, leaving 4 bases between them. As DNA, the CDR3 is TGTGCCAGCAGTTACCGCTACGAGCAGTACTTC. This codes for CASSYRYEQYF.

The chain recombines TRBV4-3 with TRBJ1-3; D perhaps matches TRBD1 (5 bases). Germline CDR1 and CDR2: LGHNA and YSLEER. This CDR3 is built from 15 residues. Between the trimmed V and J ends, which lost 8 bases and 0 bases, there was a span of 14 bases. The CDR3 sequence: CASAQLGPSGNTIYF. The DNA for the CDR3 is TGCGCCAGCGCGCAACTGGGGCCCTCTGGAAACACCATATATTTT.

This chain connects TRBV7-3 to TRBJ2-2, with TRBD2 matching 7 bases. V shed 5 bases, J shed 8 bases, and the junction held 2 bases outside the gene matches. Germline V CDR1 and CDR2: SGHTA, FQGTGA. This CDR3 has 12 amino acids. The CDR3, as DNA: TGTGCCAGCAGCGATAGCGGGGGGGAGCTGTTTTTT. Translating gives CASSDSGGELFF.

The V gene is TRBV5-4, the J gene TRBJ2-3; perhaps TRBD2 as D (6 bases). The CDR3 is 16 amino acids. The V end lost 3 bases, the J end lost 2 bases, and 16 bases lay between the germline ends. The germline V gene encodes CDR1 SGHNT and CDR2 YYREEE (reference sequence). CDR3 coding DNA: TGTGCCAGCAGCTACAGAATAGCGGAGAACACAGATACGCAGTATTTT. This sequence encodes CASSYRIAENTDTQYF.

The chain employs TRBV5-4 and TRBJ2-6; D is possibly TRBD1 (6 bases). The V gene's germline CDR1 is SGHNT and CDR2 YYREEE (reference sequence). The length of the CDR3 is 17 residues. V lost 0 bases and J lost 4, with 14 bases in between. CDR3 coding DNA: TGTGCCAGCAGCTTGGGGGCCACAGGGAGAGGGGCCAACGTCCTGACTTTC. Amino acids: CASSLGATGRGANVLTF.

This clone was observed a single time. V gene TRBV19 combines with J gene TRBJ2-7; TRBD1 agrees at 8 bases. The ends lost 6 bases at V and 6 bases at J; junction bases unmatched: 16. The CDR3 is 16 residues long. The germline gives CDR1 LNHDA, CDR2 SQIVND (reference sequence). CDR3 region: CASSPTGTRQGLEQYF. CDR3 in DNA: TGTGCCAGTAGCCCCACCGGGACCCGACAGGGGCTCGAGCAGTACTTC.

This sequence joins TRBV5-3 and TRBJ1-6, with a weak D call TRBD1 (5 bases). TRBV5-3 is sorted into the ORF group, with uncertain function. The CDR3 is made up of 15 amino acids. Trimming removed 1 base from V and 11 bases from J, with 16 bases in between. In DNA, the CDR3 is TGTGCCAGAAGCTTGCTCCAGGGACTTGTGGCACCCCTCCACTTT. It yields the protein CARSLLQGLVAPLHF.

The chain has TRBV6-5 and TRBJ2-7; 9 nucleotides match TRBD1. The V and J ends lost 2 bases and 3 bases, in that order; junction bases with no gene match: 5. CDR1 is MNHEY, CDR2 SVGAGI, per germline. The CDR3 runs to 15 residues. DNA for the CDR3: TGTGCCAGCAGTTACCTTGGGACAGGGAACTACGAGCAGTACTTC. Amino acid sequence: CASSYLGTGNYEQYF.

The chain recombines TRBV25-1 with TRBJ1-1; TRBD1 is a possible D gene (5 bases). Trimming removed 3 bases from V and 0 bases from J, with 17 bases in between. Germline V gives CDR1 MGHDK, CDR2 SYGVNS. The length of the CDR3 is 17 residues. In nucleotides, the CDR3 is TGTGCCAGCAGTGAGGGGGTAGGGGATGAGATGAACACTGAAGCTTTCTTT. Translated: CASSEGVGDEMNTEAFF.

The chain employs TRBV3-1 (or the pseudogene TRBV3-2) and TRBJ1-2; D gene unclear. Trimming stripped 1 base from V and 3 bases from J, with 9 bases between. The CDR3 spans 14 residues. The V gene's germline CDR1 is LGHDT and CDR2 YNNKEL (reference sequence). CDR3 sequence reads: CASSQGQEYYGYTF. CDR3 DNA: TGTGCCAGCAGCCAAGGGCAGGAGTACTATGGCTACACCTTC.

This rearrangement joins TRBV10-3 to TRBJ2-5; tentatively, D is TRBD1 (5 bases). Germline CDR1 and CDR2: ENHRY and SYGVKD. Trimming removed 0 bases at V and 3 bases at J, with 5 bases between. The CDR3 is made up of 13 amino acids. DNA of the CDR3: TGTGCCATCAGTGAGTCCAGGGAAGAGACCCAGTACTTC. It is translated as CAISESREETQYF.

This chain links TRBV5-1 with TRBJ2-2; TRBD1 matches at 7 bases. V trimming: 2 bases; J trimming: 4 bases; junction bases outside the gene matches: 2. The CDR3 sequence is 14 residues long. The germline gives CDR1 SGHRS, CDR2 YFSETQ. In nucleotides, the CDR3 is TGCGCCAGCAGCTTACAGGGGACCACCGGGGAGCTGTTTTTT. The encoded protein is CASSLQGTTGELFF.

The chain joins TRBV19 to TRBJ2-5, with unresolved D. The CDR3 consists of 14 residues. Trimming stripped 3 bases from V and 1 base from J, with 9 bases between. CDR1 is LNHDA and CDR2 is SQIVND in the germline V gene (reference sequence). CDR3 loop: CASSMGQVQETQYF. The CDR3 DNA reads as TGTGCCAGTAGTATGGGCCAGGTCCAAGAGACCCAGTACTTC.

This clone occurred once. This chain joins TRBV7-3 and TRBJ1-6; D might be TRBD1 (5 bases). Trimming removed 0 bases at V and 9 bases at J, with 12 bases between. CDR3 length: 15 residues. Looked up from germline, CDR1 is SGHTA and CDR2 is FQGTGA. The DNA of the CDR3 is TGTGCCAGCAGCTTAACGGCTGGGGGTTCTTCACCCCTCCACTTT. Translation gives CASSLTAGGSSPLHF.

J is TRBJ2-1 and V is TRBV5-1; tentative D call: TRBD1 (6 bases). Trimming cost V 2 bases and J 4 bases, with 16 bases left between them. Germline V gene lookup returns CDR1 SGHRS and CDR2 YFSETQ. This CDR3 spans 16 amino acids. Written as DNA, the CDR3 is TGCGCCAGCAGCTTAAGGAGCGCTGACAGGTACAATGAGCAGTTCTTC. Its protein product is CASSLRSADRYNEQFF. Using reference TRBV5-1 and TRBJ2-1 for the parts outside the CDR3, the full variable domain is KAGVTQTPRYLIKTRGQQVTLSCSPISGHRSVSWYQQTPGQGLQFLFEYFSETQRNKGNFPGRFSGRQFSNSRSEMNVSTLELGDSALYLCASSLRSADRYNEQFFGPGTRLTVL.

The chain uses TRBV19 and TRBJ1-5, with 9 bases lining up with TRBD1. Per the germline V gene, CDR1 is LNHDA and CDR2 is SQIVND (reference sequence). The length of the CDR3 is 15 residues. V shed 7 bases, J shed 4 bases, and the junction held 8 bases outside the gene matches. This CDR3 is CASTSSGTGNQPQHF. CDR3 bases: TGTGCCAGTACCTCCTCGGGGACAGGGAATCAGCCCCAGCATTTT.

V is TRBV24-1 and J is TRBJ2-3; D possibly matches TRBD1 or TRBD2 (5 bases each). Trimming stripped 9 bases from V and 0 bases from J, with 6 bases between. The length of the CDR3 is 12 residues. CDR1 and CDR2 from the germline V gene are KGHDR and SFDVKD. CDR3 in DNA: TGTGCCACCGGGGACAGCACAGATACGCAGTATTTT. Translating gives CATGDSTDTQYF.

This chain connects TRBV5-1 to TRBJ1-1; no firm D call. This CDR3 is built from 15 residues. Germline CDR1 and CDR2: SGHRS and YFSETQ. The V end was cut by 0 bases, the J end by 0 bases, with 9 bases between. CDR3 DNA sequence: TGCGCCAGCAGCTTGGACCGACGGCTGAACACTGAAGCTTTCTTT. Translating it yields CASSLDRRLNTEAFF. Using reference TRBV5-1 and TRBJ1-1 for the parts outside the CDR3, the full variable domain is KAGVTQTPRYLIKTRGQQVTLSCSPISGHRSVSWYQQTPGQGLQFLFEYFSETQRNKGNFPGRFSGRQFSNSRSEMNVSTLELGDSALYLCASSLDRRLNTEAFFGQGTRLTVV.

The chain combines TRBV6-5 with TRBJ1-3, with 8 bases matching TRBD1. The trim removed 8 bases at V and 2 bases at J, leaving 8 bases unmatched. Germline V lookup: CDR1 MNHEY, CDR2 SVGAGI. The CDR3 contains 15 residues. This CDR3 reads CASSSTGGAGNTIYF. In nucleotides, the CDR3 is TGTGCCAGCTCTAGCACAGGGGGAGCTGGAAACACCATATATTTT.

This chain connects TRBV7-9 to TRBJ1-1, with 9 bases lining up with TRBD1. CDR3 size: 15 residues. CDR1 SEHNR and CDR2 FQNEAQ come from the germline V gene (reference sequence). With V trimmed by 1 base and J by 1 base, 1 base remained unmatched. CDR3 sequence: CASSLVGQGNTEAFF. CDR3 in DNA: TGTGCCAGCAGCTTAGTGGGACAGGGGAACACTGAAGCTTTCTTT.

This chain links TRBV5-1 with TRBJ1-2; TRBD1 aligns across 8 bases. The CDR3 totals 12 residues. Per germline, CDR1 SGHRS and CDR2 YFSETQ. V was clipped by 4 bases and J by 8 bases; unmatched bases: 4. CDR3 nucleotides: TGCGCCAGCAGCCGGGACAGGCGGGGCTACACCTTC. Protein sequence: CASSRDRRGYTF.

This clone was recorded only once. CDR3 protein: CASSEGEQGGKLFF. The CDR3 bases are TGTGCCAGCAGTGAAGGAGAACAGGGGGGGAAACTGTTTTTT. The chain is built from TRBV2 and TRBJ1-4, with TRBD1 identical over 8 bases. Unmatched junction bases numbered 6, after V lost 1 base and J lost 11 bases. The CDR3 is made up of 14 amino acids. Germline values: CDR1 SNHLY, CDR2 FYNNEI. The full variable domain, its missing parts supplied by reference TRBV2 and TRBJ1-4, is EPEVTQTPSHQVTQMGQEVILRCVPISNHLYFYWYRQILGQKVEFLVSFYNNEISEKSEIFDDQFSVERPDGSNFTLKIRSTKLEDSAMYFCASSEGEQGGKLFFGSGTQLSVL.